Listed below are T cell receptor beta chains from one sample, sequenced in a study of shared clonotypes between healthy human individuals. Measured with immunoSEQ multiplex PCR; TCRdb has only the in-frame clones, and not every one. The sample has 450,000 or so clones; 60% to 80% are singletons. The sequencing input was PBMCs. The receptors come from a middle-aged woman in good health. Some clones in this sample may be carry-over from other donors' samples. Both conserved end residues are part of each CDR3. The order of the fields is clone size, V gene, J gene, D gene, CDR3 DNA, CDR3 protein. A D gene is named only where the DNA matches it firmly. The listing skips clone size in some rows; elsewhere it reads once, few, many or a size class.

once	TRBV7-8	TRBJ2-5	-	TGTGCCAGCAGCTTAGCGGGACCGATATTGGAGACCCAGTACTTC	CASSLAGPILETQYF
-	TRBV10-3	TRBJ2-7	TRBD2	TGTGCCATCACCCTAGCGGGAGGTCGTTCCGAGCAGTACTTC	CAITLAGGRSEQYF
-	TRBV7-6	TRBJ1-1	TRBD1	TGTGCCAGCAGCTTAGAGAAGGGGGCAGGGGTTCGGCCTGAAGCTTTCTTT	CASSLEKGAGVRPEAFF
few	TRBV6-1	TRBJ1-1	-	TGTGCCAGCAGTGCACGGGGCGCTTTCTTT	CASSARGAFF
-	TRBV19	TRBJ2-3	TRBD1	TGTGCCAGTAGCGTTTCAGGGGGCTTTGGCACAGATACGCAGTATTTT	CASSVSGGFGTDTQYF
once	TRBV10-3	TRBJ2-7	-	TGTGCCATCAGTGAGTCGGTAACGAGGGAGCAGTACTTC	CAISESVTREQYF
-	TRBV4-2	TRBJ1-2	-	TGTGCCAGCAGCCAAGATAAGGGTCTCTATGGCTACACCTTC	CASSQDKGLYGYTF
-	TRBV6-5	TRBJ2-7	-	TGTGCCAGCAGTCCCCCGGGACAAGCCTACGAGCAGTACTTC	CASSPPGQAYEQYF
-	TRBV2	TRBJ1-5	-	TGTGCCAGCAGTGAGGTGTCAGCTGAACAGCCCCAGCATTTT	CASSEVSAEQPQHF
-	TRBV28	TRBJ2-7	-	TGTGCCAGCAGTTTCGTGGGGGTTGGCTACGAGCAGTACTTC	CASSFVGVGYEQYF
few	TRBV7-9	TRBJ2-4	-	TGTGCCAGCAGCTTAGGGCTGGCAGGTCTCGAGTACTTC	CASSLGLAGLEYF
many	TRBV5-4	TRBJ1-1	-	TGTGCCAGCAGCTCGGAGTTAGGCACTGAAGCTTTCTTT	CASSSELGTEAFF
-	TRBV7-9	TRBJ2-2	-	TGTGCCAGCAGCTTTTTCCGGGACACGAACACCGGGGAGCTGTTTTTT	CASSFFRDTNTGELFF
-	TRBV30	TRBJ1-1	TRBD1	TGTGCCTGGAGTTCGGGACAGACGAACACTGAAGCTTTCTTT	CAWSSGQTNTEAFF
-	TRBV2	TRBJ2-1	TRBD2	TGTGCCAGCAGGGTCATTCTAGCGGGAGGGGAGTTCTTC	CASRVILAGGEFF
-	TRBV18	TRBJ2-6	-	TGTGCCAGCTCACCCCAGGGCGACGGGGCCAACGTCCTGACTTTC	CASSPQGDGANVLTF
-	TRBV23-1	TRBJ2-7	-	TGCGCCAGCAGTCAACTCCTCACCCTAGTTCCCAGCTCCTACGAGCAGTACTTC	CASSQLLTLVPSSYEQYF
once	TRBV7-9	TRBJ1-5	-	TGTGCCAGCAGCCGCGGGGGGGATCAGCCCCAGCATTTT	CASSRGGDQPQHF
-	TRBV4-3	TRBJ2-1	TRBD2	TGCGCCAGCAGCCCTGGAGCGGGAGGGCCCCGTGAGCAGTTCTTC	CASSPGAGGPREQFF
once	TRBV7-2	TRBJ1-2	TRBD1	TGTGCCAGCAGCCCGGGCGACAGGGTTGACTATGGCTACACCTTC	CASSPGDRVDYGYTF
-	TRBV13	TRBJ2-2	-	TGTGCCAGCAGCATAAGAACAGGGACCGTTTTGGACGGGGAGCTGTTTTTT	CASSIRTGTVLDGELFF
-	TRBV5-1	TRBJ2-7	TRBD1	TGCGCCAGCAAAACGGGACAGGGTTCCTACGAGCAGTACTTC	CASKTGQGSYEQYF
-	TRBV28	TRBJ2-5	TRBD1	TGTGCCAGCAGTCCCCTAGGGACAGATCAAGAGACCCAGTACTTC	CASSPLGTDQETQYF
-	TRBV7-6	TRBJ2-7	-	TGTGCCAGCAGCCCCTTCAAACGGGACGAGCAGTACTTC	CASSPFKRDEQYF
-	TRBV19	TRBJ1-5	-	TGTGCCAGTAGACAACAGGATTTGGGCAATCAGCCCCAGCATTTT	CASRQQDLGNQPQHF
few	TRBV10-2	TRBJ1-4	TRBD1	TGCGCCAGCAGGGACAGGGGGCGTGAAAAACTGTTTTTT	CASRDRGREKLFF
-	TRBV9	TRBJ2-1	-	TGTGCCAGCAGCGTAGAGGGCAGGGCCTATGAGCAGTTCTTC	CASSVEGRAYEQFF